What follows are 3 T cell receptor beta chains derived from one specimen sequenced in a study of cytomegalovirus exposure and HLA in healthy donors. The PCR was carried out with 60 Vbeta primers and 13 Jbeta primers. This table comes from immunoSEQ multiplex PCR, and its TCRdb copy is limited to in-frame clones, with some not included. Its clone listing holds 150,000 to 200,000 clones. Sequenced: PBMCs. Every receptor here comes from a boy aged 5-17 years in good health and CMV-seronegative.

CDR3 sequence: CASMGSRGYEKLFF. As DNA, the CDR3 is TGTGCCAGCATGGGCAGTAGGGGCTACGAAAAACTGTTTTTT. The chain combines TRBV28 with TRBJ1-4; TRBD1 is a possible D gene (5 bases). Germline V gives CDR1 MDHEN, CDR2 SYDVKM. V was trimmed by 7 bases and J by 8 bases, leaving 17 bases between them. CDR3 length: 14 amino acids.

The V and J genes are TRBV11-2 and TRBJ2-5; 11 bases match TRBD2. The better agreement between TRBJ2-7 and the DNA end casts doubt on the J call. The CDR3 has 15 residues. Germline V CDR1 and CDR2: SGHAT, FQNNGV. The chain's CDR3 is CASRLTSGGSYEQYF. The CDR3 region has the DNA TGTGCCAGCAGACTAACTAGCGGGGGATCCTACGAGCAGTACTTC.

The rearrangement links TRBV11-2 to TRBJ2-1; 7 nucleotides align to TRBD2. The CDR3 runs to 13 residues. After removal of 4 bases from V and 12 bases from J, the junction contained 9 bases not matched to a gene. Per germline, CDR1 SGHAT and CDR2 FQNNGV. The CDR3 spells CASSSLAERGQFF. CDR3 nucleotide sequence: TGTGCCAGCAGCTCCCTTGCCGAGCGGGGGCAGTTCTTC.